The rows below give T cell receptor beta chains drawn from one sample of a study of Ad26.COV2.S vaccination and SARS-CoV-2 variants. The data were produced by immunoSEQ multiplex PCR, yet TCRdb's version contains in-frame clones alone and is incomplete. Among 350,000 to 450,000 clones listed, 70% to 90% were seen once. The specimen comprised peripheral blood, sampled in a trial of Ad26.COV2.S vaccine versus placebo. Source of these receptors: a person aged 18-65 years who received the Ad26.COV2.S COVID-19 vaccine or a placebo. CDR3s include the opening cysteine and the closing phenylalanine or tryptophan. Fields, in order: J gene, clone size, V gene, D gene, CDR3 protein, CDR3 DNA. D genes are given only for firm matches. Clone sizes are given selectively: once, few, many, or a class where the clone is expanded.

TRBJ2-1 NA TRBV14 NA CASSQIWQDVIGYEQFF TGTGCCAGCAGCCAAATATGGCAGGATGTTATAGGTTATGAGCAGTTCTTC
TRBJ2-3 NA TRBV7-6 NA CASSLGSWYSSTDTQYF TGTGCCAGCAGTCTGGGGTCGTGGTACTCTAGCACAGATACGCAGTATTTT
TRBJ2-1 NA TRBV2 NA CASNVGVEQFF TGTGCCAGCAACGTGGGCGTTGAGCAGTTCTTC
TRBJ1-6 NA TRBV5-6 NA CASSLFFLLDSPLHF TGTGCCAGCAGCTTGTTCTTCTTACTAGATTCACCCCTCCACTTT
TRBJ2-7 NA TRBV28 TRBD1 CASSLLLGQTSYEQYF TGTGCCAGCAGTTTACTACTGGGACAGACATCCTACGAGCAGTACTTC
TRBJ2-5 NA TRBV24-1 NA CATSLAAQETQYF TGTGCCACCAGCCTAGCCGCGCAAGAGACCCAGTACTTC
TRBJ2-7 NA TRBV4-3 NA CASSQGFRGSSYEQYF TGCGCCAGCAGCCAAGGGTTTAGAGGGTCCTCCTACGAGCAGTACTTC
TRBJ1-6 NA TRBV4-1 TRBD1 CASSQGTGTVRSPLHF TGCGCCAGCAGCCAGGGCACCGGGACAGTTCGTTCACCCCTCCACTTT
TRBJ1-5 NA TRBV10-3 NA CAISEFLGIGGNQPQHF TGTGCCATCAGTGAGTTTTTGGGGATTGGGGGCAATCAGCCCCAGCATTTT
TRBJ2-5 NA TRBV29-1 NA CSVESGSTKETQYF TGCAGCGTTGAATCGGGCAGCACGAAAGAGACCCAGTACTTC
TRBJ2-4 few TRBV4-3 TRBD1 CASSQTGDSKNIQYF TGCGCCAGCAGCCAGACAGGGGACTCCAAAAACATTCAGTACTTC
TRBJ2-3 NA TRBV24-1 NA CATSDGGGDTTDTQYF TGTGCCACCAGTGACGGTGGCGGGGACACCACAGATACGCAGTATTTT
TRBJ2-3 few TRBV5-1 NA CASSLTSTSTDTQYF TGCGCCAGCAGCTTGACATCCACTAGCACAGATACGCAGTATTTT
TRBJ1-1 NA TRBV6-5 NA CASSYGGGAFF TGTGCCAGCAGTTACGGTGGGGGAGCTTTCTTT
TRBJ1-1 NA TRBV9 NA CASSVAVQNTEAFF TGTGCCAGCAGCGTAGCCGTGCAGAACACTGAAGCTTTCTTT
TRBJ2-5 NA TRBV25-1 NA CASSERGETQYF TGTGCCAGCAGTGAGAGGGGAGAGACCCAGTACTTC
TRBJ2-7 NA TRBV5-4 TRBD2 CASSSAGTSGSYEQYF TGTGCCAGCAGCTCCGCTGGGACTAGCGGCTCCTACGAGCAGTACTTC
TRBJ1-2 NA TRBV11-2 NA CASSPGGGYTF TGTGCCAGCAGCCCCGGAGGAGGCTACACCTTC
TRBJ2-1 NA TRBV27 TRBD2 CASSYRTSGSDEQFF TGTGCCAGCAGTTACCGGACTAGCGGGAGCGATGAGCAGTTCTTC
TRBJ2-1 NA TRBV5-6 TRBD2 CASSKTSGGAREQFF TGTGCCAGCAGCAAGACTAGCGGGGGGGCGAGGGAGCAGTTCTTC
TRBJ2-1 NA TRBV5-4 NA CASSYGGTSSNNEQFF TGTGCCAGCAGCTACGGGGGTACTAGTTCAAACAATGAGCAGTTCTTC
TRBJ2-2 NA TRBV12-3/TRBV12-4 NA CASSPRISGELFF TGTGCCAGCAGCCCTAGGATCTCCGGGGAGCTGTTTTTT
TRBJ2-1 NA TRBV19 NA CASSPQTALNEQFF TGTGCCAGTAGTCCCCAGACAGCACTCAATGAGCAGTTCTTC
TRBJ2-1 once TRBV9 NA CASSVRGRGSYNEQFF TGTGCCAGCAGCGTGCGGGGCCGAGGCTCCTACAATGAGCAGTTCTTC
TRBJ1-4 NA TRBV6-5 NA CASSHAREYGKLFF TGTGCCAGCAGTCACGCAAGGGAATACGGGAAACTGTTTTTT
TRBJ2-3 NA TRBV28 TRBD2 CASRRTSGRADTQYF TGTGCCAGCAGGCGTACTAGCGGGAGGGCAGATACGCAGTATTTT
TRBJ2-1 NA TRBV27 NA CASSPLRDFNNEQFF TGTGCCAGCAGTCCCCTCAGGGATTTTAACAATGAGCAGTTCTTC
TRBJ2-5 NA TRBV29-1 NA CSVAWGHKETQYF TGCAGCGTTGCCTGGGGACATAAAGAGACCCAGTACTTC
TRBJ2-7 once TRBV11-2 NA CASSVGGYEQYF TGTGCCAGCAGCGTCGGGGGCTACGAGCAGTACTTC
TRBJ2-3 NA TRBV5-4 NA CASSFDGTSRGRQYF TGTGCCAGCAGCTTCGACGGAACTAGCAGGGGGAGGCAGTATTTT
TRBJ2-7 NA TRBV3-1/TRBV3-2 NA CASSQAYEQYF TGTGCCAGCAGCCAAGCATACGAGCAGTACTTC
TRBJ1-5 few TRBV7-8 NA CASSLGVANSNQPQHF TGTGCCAGCAGCTTAGGGGTGGCGAATAGCAATCAGCCCCAGCATTTT
TRBJ2-1 NA TRBV9 NA CASSEDGRSYNEQFF TGTGCCAGCAGCGAGGACGGGCGCTCCTACAATGAGCAGTTCTTC
TRBJ2-5 NA TRBV6-2/TRBV6-3 NA CASSYLGSLGETQYF TGTGCCAGCAGTTACCTCGGTAGTTTAGGAGAGACCCAGTACTTC
TRBJ1-1 NA TRBV5-1 NA CASSLGMNTEAFF TGCGCCAGCAGCTTGGGGATGAACACTGAAGCTTTCTTT
TRBJ1-6 NA TRBV7-9 TRBD1 CASSLADRGHDSPLHF TGTGCCAGCAGCTTAGCAGACAGGGGGCACGATTCACCCCTCCACTTT
TRBJ2-7 NA TRBV9 NA CASSVAPTGAAYEQYF TGTGCCAGCAGCGTAGCTCCGACGGGAGCCGCCTACGAGCAGTACTTC
TRBJ2-3 NA TRBV5-4 TRBD2 CASSSSGGSTDTQYF TGTGCCAGCAGCTCTAGCGGGGGTAGCACAGATACGCAGTATTTT
TRBJ1-1 NA TRBV9 NA CASSVDRGTEAFF TGTGCCAGCAGCGTAGATCGTGGCACTGAAGCTTTCTTT
TRBJ2-3 NA TRBV28 NA CASSLTGLTDTQYF TGTGCCAGCAGTTTAACAGGGCTCACAGATACGCAGTATTTT
TRBJ2-1 NA TRBV29-1 NA CSVGVTGWISEQFF TGCAGCGTTGGTGTCACTGGTTGGATAAGTGAGCAGTTCTTC
TRBJ1-5 NA TRBV19 TRBD1 CATSGTGVNQPQHF TGTGCCACCTCAGGGACAGGGGTCAATCAGCCCCAGCATTTT
TRBJ1-1 few TRBV7-9 NA CASSLADKTEAFF TGTGCCAGCAGCTTAGCTGACAAGACTGAAGCTTTCTTT
TRBJ2-7 NA TRBV5-5 TRBD1 CASSLRDRGYEQYF TGTGCCAGCAGCTTGAGGGACAGGGGCTACGAGCAGTACTTC
TRBJ2-1 NA TRBV18 TRBD2 CASSPRSGGDNEQFF TGTGCCAGCTCACCCAGGAGCGGGGGGGACAATGAGCAGTTCTTC
TRBJ1-1 NA TRBV19 TRBD1 CASRRQGAERIAFF TGTGCCAGTAGGCGACAGGGGGCTGAAAGGATTGCTTTCTTT
TRBJ1-2 few TRBV7-9 NA CASSPDRPGALGYTF TGTGCCAGCAGCCCAGACAGGCCCGGGGCCCTTGGCTACACCTTC
TRBJ1-1 few TRBV4-1 TRBD1 CASSHPDRVNTEAFF TGCGCCAGCAGCCACCCGGACAGGGTGAACACTGAAGCTTTCTTT
TRBJ2-7 NA TRBV2 TRBD1 CASSEGGTGNYEQYF TGTGCCAGCAGTGAAGGGGGGACAGGAAACTACGAGCAGTACTTC